Below are 9 T cell receptor beta chains sequenced from a single sample in a study of Graves' ophthalmopathy and Graves' hyperthyroidism. RNA transcripts provided the template for amplifying TCR beta CDR3 regions. HTBI primers were employed in first-round RT-PCR, then a second-round multiplex PCR followed. TCRdb fed the multiplex PCR reads into MiXCR, producing one record per CDR3 protein. The sample contains hundreds of thousands of distinct CDR3 sequences, about 38% of which appear only once. The source material was peripheral blood. The receptor source for this set is an adult man with Graves' ophthalmopathy.

This clonotype appeared many times. The chain carries TRBV6-5 and TRBJ1-5; no reliable D call. CDR1 and CDR2 (germline): MNHEY, SVGAGI. Trimming left V 0 bases short and J 7 bases short, with 7 bases between. The CDR3 has 13 residues. The CDR3 is CASSYSAGQPQHF. In DNA form, the CDR3 reads TGTGCCAGCAGTTACTCGGCGGGACAGCCCCAGCATTTT.

The V and J genes are TRBV24-1 and TRBJ1-2, with 10 bases fitting TRBD1. Trimming at V came to 3 bases and at J to 7 bases, leaving 7 bases not matched to a gene. Per germline, CDR1 KGHDR and CDR2 SFDVKD. This CDR3 has 15 amino acids. The DNA for the CDR3 is TGTGCCACCAGTGATGACAGGGGGCTGAAGAGTGGCTACACCTTC. It specifies CATSDDRGLKSGYTF.

This clonotype has at least ten counts. The junction shows a germline mismatch at one end, possibly a read error. The rearrangement joins TRBV10-3 to TRBJ2-7; TRBD1 agrees at 7 bases. CDR1 is ENHRY, CDR2 SYGVKD, per germline. CDR3 length: 19 amino acids. CDR3 region: CASSYPPTTGYRGSDEQYF. The DNA for the CDR3 is TGTGCCAGCAGTTACCCACCGACAACTGGGTACAGGGGATCAGACGAGCAGTACTTC.

The J gene is TRBJ2-7, the V gene TRBV7-2; TRBD2 matches 9 bases. Germline loops: CDR1 SGHTA, CDR2 FQGNSA. V was clipped by 2 bases and J by 5 bases; unmatched bases: 10. This CDR3 is 16 amino acids long. CDR3 sequence: CASSLWGGSGSHEQYF. The DNA for the CDR3 is TGTGCCAGCAGCTTATGGGGTGGTAGCGGGAGCCACGAGCAGTACTTC.

This chain links TRBV2 with TRBJ1-2; D is unresolved. The V and J ends lost 2 bases and 2 bases respectively, with 6 bases between them. CDR3 length equals 13 residues. From germline, CDR1 is SNHLY and CDR2 FYNNEI. As DNA, the CDR3 is TGTGCCAGCAGTGAATTGGCCAACTATGGCTACACCTTC. This codes for CASSELANYGYTF.

A few counts support this clonotype. The gene calls are TRBV4-2 and TRBJ1-1; 9 positions agree with TRBD1. Losses at the gene ends were 0 bases for V and 11 bases for J; bases not matched to a gene: 7. The CDR3 length is 14 residues. Germline V gene data show CDR1 as LGHNA and CDR2 as YNFKEQ. The CDR3 loop is CASSQDLTGTGAFF. CDR3 sequence (DNA): TGTGCCAGCAGCCAAGATCTTACCGGGACAGGGGCTTTCTTT.

As to this clonotype: A clone one base away is much larger, so this may be a read error. The genes are TRBV6-6 and TRBJ2-2; D not resolved. Germline CDR1 is MNHNY and CDR2 is SVGAGI (reference sequence). The CDR3 runs 14 residues. The CDR3 loop is CAGSDSMNTGELFF. In nucleotides, the CDR3 is TGTGCCGGCAGTGACTCGATGAACACCGGGGAGCTGTTTTTT.

This clonotype showed up many times. CDR3 residues: CASRDRAKETQYF. The DNA of the CDR3 is TGTGCCAGCAGGGACAGGGCAAAAGAGACCCAGTACTTC. The chain couples TRBV2 to TRBJ2-5, with 8 bases lining up with TRBD1. This CDR3 is built from 13 residues. The ends lost 6 bases at V and 3 bases at J; junction bases unmatched: 3. Germline CDR1 SNHLY, CDR2 FYNNEI.

This clonotype was counted between two and nine times. The genes are TRBV10-3 and TRBJ2-2, with no clear D. There are 16 residues in the CDR3. Trimming stripped 10 bases from V and 0 bases from J, with 18 bases between. CDR1 is ENHRY, CDR2 SYGVKD, per germline. In nucleotides, the CDR3 is TGTGCCAGCCGGGTTTTCGGCCGAACGAACACCGGGGAGCTGTTTTTT. Translated: CASRVFGRTNTGELFF.